This TCR beta chain came from a study of radiation and T cells in renal cell carcinoma (TCRdb year 2020). As for the study more broadly: In total, approximately 53 samples, comprising 26 tumors and 27 peripheral blood samples, were subjected to TCR beta sequencing. The last blood draw happened 4 weeks after radiation, timed to coincide with nephrectomy. Across all 50 or so samples, 4,016,671 unique CDR3 nucleotide sequences, encoding about 2,700,000 unique CDR3 amino acid sequences, were identified. Beyond this particular receptor, the publication reports: No pretreatment tumor biopsies were available, so the baseline intratumoral presence of clonotypes could not be determined. Effects of radiation dose or scheduling on the TCR repertoire could not be addressed with the single-armed trial design. An increase in top tumor clonotypes in blood was observed from baseline to 2 weeks post-radiation, followed by contraction by 4 weeks, which was taken to suggest transient expansion of tumor-resident clones. Blood repertoire dynamics were not followed beyond 4 weeks after treatment.

On this clone itself: Its antigen is currently not known. There are no base qualities to consult, and no much larger clone falls within one base.

The label giving this sample's time point can be read as: blood 4 weeks post-SBRT, at nephrectomy. What the treatment or condition label conveys for this sample: 15 Gy SBRT to primary tumor, nephrectomy 4 weeks later. Samples were obtained from a clinical trial, in which 15 Gy stereotactic body radiation therapy was delivered to primary renal cell carcinomas and nephrectomy was performed 4 weeks later. To track tumor-enriched clonotypes, serial peripheral blood was sampled from radiation-treated patients at baseline and at 2 weeks and 4 weeks after SBRT. All patients had renal cell carcinoma with clear cell pathology. The QIAamp DNA Blood Mini Kit (Qiagen) was used to prepare genomic DNA for TCR sequencing. Only samples passing all quality control checks were included in the analyses. V is clipped by 3 bases and J by 2 bases, and the sequence between their germline boundaries is 9 bases long. CDR1 and CDR2, per the germline V gene, are SGHAT and FQNNGV. The CDR3, from cysteine to phenylalanine, totals 14 residues. Solely the CDR3 DNA is kept, with 42 bases framed from the first base.

The immunoSEQ kit was used, according to the manufacturer's recommendations, to generate TCR beta libraries from genomic DNA. To prepare the libraries, a first multiplex PCR with proprietary primers was run, followed by a second PCR that added unique barcodes, and a bead cleanup was done after each round. Each sample batch included a kit-provided positive control reaction and a negative control reaction. The final libraries were assessed on an Agilent 4200 TapeStation D1000 ScreenTape, pooled by volume, and quantified by qPCR. An Illumina NextSeq500 fitted with a MidOutput 150-cycle cartridge performed the sequencing, running 156 Read1 cycles and 15 Index1 cycles with the kit's custom primers. The pooled library was loaded at about 0.98 pM, with a roughly 20% PhiX control spiked in. The authors' pipeline ran thus. Vendor-processed data were analyzed in R, with a clonotype defined as all T cells sharing the same CDR3 nucleotide sequence. In the clone abundance analyses, frequencies were normalized to the 10,000 most abundant clones in each sample. Public T cell clones, which averaged fewer than five per sample, were excluded before analysis. Tumor-enriched and baseline blood-enriched clonotypes were defined by at least a 32-fold difference in abundance between compartments. A beta-binomial differential abundance model was applied to find clonotypes that expanded or contracted between blood time points. The Baroni-Urbani and Buser coefficient was used to measure tumor-blood repertoire similarity, and groups were compared with two-tailed Wilcoxon tests in R. TCRdb holds this immuneACCESS table with in-frame rearrangements only. Some clones are missing; in checked studies, unresolved V genes explain under half, and the rest has no known cause. V and J calls and clone size come straight from that table; D and trimming were deduced from the DNA. This sample has around 170,000 clones in its table, and roughly nine tenths of those were observed once. The ten largest make up 10% to 12% of the sample.

This sequence originates from a woman between 45 and 60 years old with renal cell carcinoma. The rearrangement joined TRBV11-2 to TRBJ2-3, with the D gene not clear enough to name. The specimen comprised blood, sampled from a patient whose treatment included radiotherapy and nephrectomy. The CDR3 reads as follows: CASSFLRDTDTQYF. The DNA is TGTGCCAGCAGCTTTCTAAGGGACACAGATACGCAGTATTTT.